The source of this TCR beta chain is a study of monozygotic twins with inflammatory bowel disease. Per donor, 2.5 ml of blood was collected and frozen. Each CDR3 protein gets one entry in TCRdb, which reprocessed the 5' RACE reads and gives no DNA. Recorded here are about 380,000 distinct CDR3 sequences; the top ten clones represent approximately 2.4%. Study outcomes and limitations: Individual T cell subtypes were not distinguishable.

The CDR3 has 16 residues. CDR1 and CDR2 (germline): SGHDT, YYEEEE. Notes on this clonotype: Its antigen is as yet unknown.

Sequencing input: blood. The V and J genes are TRBV5-6 and TRBJ2-3; the D call of TRBD2 rests on TCRdb alone, since no DNA is present to check it. This TCR came from a human donor with ulcerative colitis or Crohn's disease, or a healthy co-twin of an affected twin (not recorded which). The CDR3 sequence: CASSSGTSGDTDTQYF.